The 11 T cell receptor beta chains listed next were all sequenced from one sample in a study of CD4 and CD8 cells across lung adenocarcinoma regions. TCRdb passed the PCR reads through MiXCR, listing each CDR3 protein once. The sample lists 15,000 to 20,000 distinct CDR3 sequences, 50% occurring once. Input material: CD8+ T cells from the margin of a lung tumor. The receptors shown here come from a male donor with lung adenocarcinoma. The CD4 and CD8 labels of this study may be unreliable.

The J gene is TRBJ2-1, the V gene TRBV3-1; 10 nucleotides line up with TRBD2. TRBJ2-7 matches the DNA end more closely, so the J call is doubtful. Germline CDR1 reads LGHDT; CDR2 reads YNNKEL (reference sequence). This CDR3 spans 14 amino acids. The DNA for the CDR3 is TGTGCCAGCAGCCAAGATTGGACTAGCGGAGAGCAGTACTTC. Its protein is CASSQDWTSGEQYF.

The chain has TRBV6-5 and TRBJ2-5; D unclear. CDR1 is MNHEY, CDR2 SVGAGI, per germline. Trimming took 4 bases from V and 1 from J, leaving 7 bases between them. The CDR3 extends over 13 amino acids. The DNA for the CDR3 is TGTGCCAGCAGTTCCGAGATCCAAGAGACCCAGTACTTC. Amino acid sequence: CASSSEIQETQYF.

On this clonotype itself: A read error may produce the germline difference seen at one junction end. The rearrangement links TRBV6-1 to TRBJ2-3; D is uncertain. The CDR3 is 16 amino acids. Germline CDR1 MNHNS, CDR2 SASEGT. CDR3 DNA sequence: TGTGCCAGCAGGGGCCTCCAGGCTGTGAGCACAGATACGCAGTTTTTT. Its protein product is CASRGLQAVSTDTQFF.

As DNA, the CDR3 is TGTGCCAGCAGTTACTCAGGGGGCGAGACCCTGACTTTC. It codes for CASSYSGGETLTF. The chain recombines TRBV6-5 with TRBJ2-5; 7 bases line up with TRBD1. Judging by the DNA end, TRBJ2-6 fits better; the J call may be wrong. CDR3 length equals 13 residues. CDR1 is MNHEY and CDR2 is SVGAGI in the germline V gene.

This clonotype appeared a few times. The chain employs TRBV6-5 and TRBJ1-4; 10 bases map to TRBD1. The CDR3 is 15 residues long. Per the germline V gene, CDR1 is MNHEY and CDR2 is SVGAGI. The V segment lost 4 bases and the J segment 8 bases; nucleotides outside the gene matches: 7. The CDR3 sequence is CASSWGTGVKEKLFF. The CDR3 DNA sequence: TGTGCCAGCAGTTGGGGGACAGGGGTGAAAGAAAAACTGTTTTTT.

The DNA of the CDR3 is TGTGCCAGTCGGACAAGGAACACCGGGGAGCTGTTTTTT. It encodes CASRTRNTGELFF. The rearrangement uses TRBV6-1 and TRBJ2-2; D is perhaps TRBD1 (5 bases). The CDR3 is 13 amino acids. Trimming cost V 9 bases and J 1 base, with 9 bases left between them. Germline V lookup: CDR1 MNHNS, CDR2 SASEGT.

The chain joins TRBV25-1 to TRBJ2-2; TRBD1 might be the D (6 bases). Germline CDR1 is MGHDK and CDR2 is SYGVNS. This CDR3 is built from 15 residues. V was cut by 7 bases and J by 2 bases, with 14 bases left in between. This chain's CDR3 is CASMGATFNTGELFF. CDR3 DNA: TGTGCCAGCATGGGGGCAACGTTCAACACCGGGGAGCTGTTTTTT.

The V gene is TRBV6-1, the J gene TRBJ2-3; 8 nucleotides line up with TRBD2. J was trimmed by 4 bases and V by 6 bases; bases with no gene match: 12. Germline values: CDR1 MNHNS, CDR2 SASEGT. This CDR3 has 16 residues. CDR3 coding DNA: TGTGCCAGCAGGGGGTGGGCGGGAGGTGACCCAGATACGCAGTATTTT. It specifies CASRGWAGGDPDTQYF.

The chain recombines TRBV10-1 with TRBJ2-4; 8 bases are a match to TRBD2. Germline V lookup: CDR1 WNHNN, CDR2 SYGVQD (reference sequence). This CDR3 spans 16 amino acids. The V gene end was trimmed by 8 bases and the J gene end by 13 bases; junction bases not matched to a gene: 22. The CDR3 DNA reads TGCGCCAGCGCCTCGTTCCAGCGGGAGTGTCAGAATGAGCAGTACTTC. Translating gives CASASFQRECQNEQYF.

The chain is built from TRBV6-1 and TRBJ2-1; 12 bases are shared with TRBD2. The end of the DNA is better explained by TRBJ2-7, so the J call may be wrong. CDR1 and CDR2 (germline): MNHNS, SASEGT. The CDR3 loop spans 16 amino acids. CDR3 DNA: TGTGCCAGCAGGGAACCGTGGACTAGCGGGACCGATGAGCAGTACTTC. Amino acid sequence: CASREPWTSGTDEQYF.

This clonotype is labeled as large. The DNA for the CDR3 is TGCGCCAGCAGTCTTTTGGTGGAAGAGACCCAGTACTTC. Its translation is CASSLLVEETQYF. This rearrangement joins TRBV10-2 to TRBJ2-5; D is undetermined. The CDR3 sequence is 13 residues long. Trimming removed 5 bases at V and 3 bases at J, with 10 bases between. The germline V gene has CDR1 WSHSY and CDR2 SAAADI.